The 3 T cell receptor beta chains reported below all come from one sample, sequenced in a study of blood T cells in healthy people across ages. Primed by a sample-barcoded 5' primer and a J-beta primer mix, a second PCR proceeded for 7 to 11 cycles. TCRdb ran MiXCR on the 5' RACE reads and lists one entry per CDR3 protein. The table includes around 2 million distinct CDR3 sequences, around 40% detected once. What was sequenced was blood. These receptors were taken from a human donor in good health.

The chain joins TRBV10-3 to TRBJ2-1; D call uncertain. CDR3 length: 14 residues. The V gene lost 5 bases and the J gene lost 2 bases, with 10 bases spanning the gap. Germline CDR1 ENHRY, CDR2 SYGVKD. The CDR3 DNA reads as TGTGCCATCAGTTCCCTAAGGACCTACAATGAGCAGTTCTTC. It is translated as CAISSLRTYNEQFF.

This clonotype was seen repeatedly, ten times or more. This chain links TRBV5-1 with TRBJ1-4, with a weak D call TRBD1 (5 bases). The CDR3 loop spans 15 amino acids. Germline CDR1 reads SGHRS; CDR2 reads YFSETQ. V was pared by 1 base and J by 1 base, with 8 bases between. The CDR3 sequence is CASSLRTGTNEKLFF. CDR3 bases: TGCGCCAGCAGCTTGCGTACAGGAACTAATGAAAAACTGTTTTTT. The full variable domain, completed using reference TRBV5-1 and TRBJ1-4, is KAGVTQTPRYLIKTRGQQVTLSCSPISGHRSVSWYQQTPGQGLQFLFEYFSETQRNKGNFPGRFSGRQFSNSRSEMNVSTLELGDSALYLCASSLRTGTNEKLFFGSGTQLSVL.

The chain combines TRBV7-2 with TRBJ2-5; no clear D. V was cut by 3 bases and J by 0 bases, with 8 bases left in between. The CDR3 totals 14 residues. CDR1 and CDR2 from the germline V gene are SGHTA and FQGNSA. CDR3 amino acids: CASSLAPYQETQYF. In DNA form, the CDR3 reads TGTGCCAGCAGCTTGGCCCCGTACCAAGAGACCCAGTACTTC.